One sample yielded the 29 T cell receptor beta chains listed below, sequenced in a study of T cell responses to AZD1222 COVID-19 vaccine (dated by TCRdb to the early 2020s). The time point tag for this specimen amounts to: baseline before first vaccination. Receptors were amplified or captured by the immunoSEQ multiplex PCR assay. The clones in this table, taken by TCRdb from immuneACCESS, are in-frame only. Not every clone is retained; where verified, under half of the shortfall comes from an unresolved V gene, and the cause of the rest is unknown. This sample is represented by around 100,000 clones; 91% of them were singletons. The biggest ten clones account for over 40% of the sample. Sequencing was performed on peripheral blood, taken on day 0 of AZD1222 vaccination. These receptors all stem from an adult in good health.

This chain connects TRBV5-1 to TRBJ2-7; 16 bases agree with TRBD2. The trim removed 4 bases at V and 5 bases at J, leaving 3 bases unmatched. CDR3 size: 15 residues. Per the germline V gene, CDR1 is SGHRS and CDR2 is YFSETQ. The CDR3 DNA follows: TGCGCCAGCAGCCCGGGACTAGCGGGAGGGGACGAGCAGTACTTC. It codes for CASSPGLAGGDEQYF.

The V call is TRBV5-1, the J call TRBJ2-2; 10 bases are shared with TRBD2. Germline CDR1 SGHRS, CDR2 YFSETQ. There are 16 residues in the CDR3. Unmatched junction bases numbered 2, after V lost 0 bases and J lost 3 bases. The CDR3 spells CASSLVSGRYTGELFF. As DNA, the CDR3 is TGCGCCAGCAGCTTGGTTAGCGGGAGGTACACCGGGGAGCTGTTTTTT.

The V and J genes are TRBV27 and TRBJ1-4; a weak D match, TRBD1 (6 bases). Trimming pared 4 bases from V and 4 bases from J, leaving 19 bases between. The germline gives CDR1 MNHEY, CDR2 SMNVEV (reference sequence). CDR3 size: 17 residues. CDR3 DNA sequence: TGTGCCAGCAGTTCAGGGGCTCAGGGCCGCGGTAATGAAAAACTGTTTTTT. It yields the protein CASSSGAQGRGNEKLFF.

This clone was seen a single time. The chain recombines TRBV3-1 (or the pseudogene TRBV3-2) with TRBJ2-5, with a possible D match to TRBD2 (5 bases). The V end was cut by 4 bases, the J end by 2 bases, with 11 bases between. Germline loops: CDR1 LGHDT, CDR2 YNNKEL (reference sequence). This CDR3 contains 14 residues. CDR3 region: CASSLNGLQETQYF. The CDR3 nucleotides read TGTGCCAGCAGCCTAAACGGACTGCAAGAGACCCAGTACTTC.

The gene calls are TRBV2 and TRBJ2-1, with D possibly being TRBD1 (5 bases). From germline, CDR1 is SNHLY and CDR2 FYNNEI. Between the trimmed V and J ends, which lost 5 bases and 2 bases, there was a span of 10 bases. The length of the CDR3 is 14 residues. CDR3 nucleotide sequence: TGTGCCAGCAGTCTTAACAGGCCCTACAATGAGCAGTTCTTC. This encodes CASSLNRPYNEQFF.

V gene TRBV19 combines with J gene TRBJ2-7; 9 nucleotides match TRBD1. This CDR3 spans 14 amino acids. V lost 9 bases to trimming and J lost 0 bases; unmatched junction nucleotides: 6. Looked up from germline, CDR1 is LNHDA and CDR2 is SQIVND (reference sequence). CDR3 in DNA: TGTGCCAGCGGGACAGGGAGAGGCTCCTACGAGCAGTACTTC. Translated, it gives CASGTGRGSYEQYF.

V gene TRBV27 combines with J gene TRBJ2-3, with D uncertain. Trimming removed 2 bases at V and 4 bases at J, with 4 bases between. The V gene's germline CDR1 is MNHEY and CDR2 SMNVEV (reference sequence). CDR3 length: 12 residues. The DNA for the CDR3 is TGTGCCAGCAGTTTAGGGCCAGATACGCAGTATTTT. This translates into CASSLGPDTQYF.

J is TRBJ1-4 and V is TRBV4-2; D not certain. Germline CDR1 LGHNA, CDR2 YNFKEQ. This CDR3 has 18 amino acids. V was pared by 0 bases and J by 3 bases, with 17 bases between. For the CDR3, the DNA is TGTGCCAGCAGCCAAGAGGCGGCGGTAGGGCTGGCTAATGAAAAACTGTTTTTT. Protein sequence: CASSQEAAVGLANEKLFF.

This chain joins TRBV2 and TRBJ1-2; tentatively, D is TRBD1 (5 bases). Per the germline V gene, CDR1 is SNHLY and CDR2 is FYNNEI. The CDR3 extends over 13 amino acids. V was cut by 5 bases and J by 2 bases, with 9 bases left in between. The CDR3 loop reads CASSMGGNYGYTF. The CDR3 region has the DNA TGTGCCAGCAGTATGGGGGGAAACTATGGCTACACCTTC.

This clone was found once. The chain has TRBV6-1 and TRBJ2-5, with D tentatively TRBD1 (6 bases). Trimming removed 6 bases at V and 3 bases at J, with 11 bases between. Germline loops: CDR1 MNHNS, CDR2 SASEGT. The length of the CDR3 is 13 residues. The CDR3 coding sequence is TGTGCCAGCAGCGGACAGTCCAAAGAGACCCAGTACTTC. It codes for CASSGQSKETQYF.

V usage is TRBV2 and J usage is TRBJ2-7; D remains unclear. Germline CDR1 SNHLY, CDR2 FYNNEI. The CDR3 loop spans 12 amino acids. V lost 3 bases and J lost 6, with 9 bases in between. CDR3 DNA sequence: TGTGCCAGCAGTGAGTCATGGAGCGAGCAGTACTTC. This sequence encodes CASSESWSEQYF.

The J gene is TRBJ1-2, the V gene TRBV15; no firm D call. CDR3 size: 12 residues. The ends were cut back, 1 base at V and 8 bases at J, with 8 bases in the middle. Germline CDR1 and CDR2: LNHNV and YYDKDF (reference sequence). The CDR3 region is CATSRARTGYTF. As DNA, the CDR3 is TGTGCCACCAGCAGAGCCAGGACCGGCTACACCTTC.

This clone was observed once. The genes are TRBV15 and TRBJ1-4; 12 bases map to TRBD1. The CDR3 runs 16 residues. Per germline, CDR1 LNHNV and CDR2 YYDKDF (reference sequence). Trimming took 5 bases from V and 8 from J; bases not matched to a gene: 9. This CDR3 is CATSPISGTGGEKLFF. Here the CDR3 DNA reads TGTGCCACCAGCCCCATCTCCGGGACAGGGGGCGAAAAACTGTTTTTT.

In this sample, this clone turned up once. This chain joins TRBV6-1 and TRBJ2-7, with unresolved D. Trimming took 2 bases from V and 4 from J, leaving 9 bases between them. CDR3 length: 13 amino acids. The V gene's germline CDR1 is MNHNS and CDR2 SASEGT. The CDR3: CASSETVEYEQYF. The DNA for the CDR3 is TGTGCCAGCAGTGAAACCGTGGAATACGAGCAGTACTTC.

The chain employs TRBV6-2 or TRBV6-3 and TRBJ1-1, with a possible D match to TRBD1 (5 bases). This CDR3 contains 11 residues. CDR1 is MNHEY, CDR2 SVGEGT, per germline. V was pared by 4 bases and J by 10 bases, with 10 bases between. The CDR3 region is CASSLGGGAFF. The CDR3 bases are TGTGCCAGCAGTTTGGGCGGGGGAGCTTTCTTT.

The chain is built from TRBV11-2 and TRBJ2-7; 8 bases are a match to TRBD2. CDR3 length equals 16 residues. Trimming at V came to 3 bases and at J to 2 bases, leaving 9 bases not matched to a gene. The germline V gene encodes CDR1 SGHAT and CDR2 FQNNGV. CDR3 nucleotides: TGTGCCAGCAGCTTGGCGGGGGGCGCCTTCACCTACGAGCAGTACTTC. This sequence encodes CASSLAGGAFTYEQYF.

The J gene is TRBJ2-5, the V gene TRBV3-1 (or the pseudogene TRBV3-2), with a tentative D call TRBD1 (6 bases). Per germline, CDR1 LGHDT and CDR2 YNNKEL (reference sequence). CDR3 length: 14 amino acids. With 2 bases removed from V and 1 base from J, the gap between germline ends came to 8 bases. The CDR3 here is CASSQMTGQETQYF. The CDR3 coding sequence is TGTGCCAGCAGCCAAATGACAGGCCAAGAGACCCAGTACTTC.

This clone was recorded once. The rearrangement links TRBV3-1 (or the pseudogene TRBV3-2) to TRBJ1-1; D gene unclear. The germline V gene has CDR1 LGHDT and CDR2 YNNKEL (reference sequence). This CDR3 contains 14 residues. V was pared by 1 base and J by 2 bases, with 8 bases between. In nucleotides, the CDR3 is TGTGCCAGCAGCCAAGCCAGATCTAACACTGAAGCTTTCTTT. Translated: CASSQARSNTEAFF.

This sequence joins TRBV5-1 and TRBJ2-2; no clear D. The CDR3 runs to 15 residues. CDR1 is SGHRS, CDR2 YFSETQ, per germline. V lost 1 base to trimming and J lost 4 bases, with 11 bases between them. The CDR3 sequence: CASSLMGSGTGELFF. DNA for the CDR3: TGCGCCAGCAGCTTGATGGGGTCGGGCACCGGGGAGCTGTTTTTT.

In its sample, this clone was seen a few times. The J gene is TRBJ2-2, the V gene TRBV19, with 8 nucleotides matching TRBD1. V lost 7 bases, J lost 1 base, and 14 bases stayed unmatched. CDR1 LNHDA and CDR2 SQIVND come from the germline V gene (reference sequence). The length of the CDR3 is 18 residues. DNA of the CDR3: TGTGCCAGTAAAGGGGCAGGGGGCATGCTTTGGAACACCGGGGAGCTGTTTTTT. Encoded protein: CASKGAGGMLWNTGELFF. Looking up the rest from reference TRBV19 and TRBJ2-2 gives the full variable domain: DGGITQSPKYLFRKEGQNVTLSCEQNLNHDAMYWYRQDPGQGLRLIYYSQIVNDFQKGDIAEGYSVSREKKESFPLTVTSAQKNPTAFYLCASKGAGGMLWNTGELFFGEGSRLTVL.

This clone was observed a single time. CDR3 DNA: TGTGCCAGCAGCTGGAGCACAGGGAGTGGTAACGAGCAGTACTTC. Protein product: CASSWSTGSGNEQYF. The V gene is TRBV7-2, the J gene TRBJ2-7; TRBD1 might be the D (6 bases). Germline CDR1 is SGHTA and CDR2 is FQGNSA. Trimming stripped 4 bases from V and 5 bases from J, with 18 bases between. CDR3 length equals 15 residues.

The chain joins TRBV11-2 to TRBJ2-7; tentative D call: TRBD1 (5 bases). Germline V gives CDR1 SGHAT, CDR2 FQNNGV. The CDR3 has 12 amino acids. V lost 5 bases and J lost 3, with 8 bases in between. CDR3 region: CASSAQDYEQYF. CDR3 sequence (DNA): TGTGCCAGCAGCGCACAGGACTACGAGCAGTACTTC.

The chain couples TRBV15 to TRBJ1-5; D perhaps matches TRBD1 (6 bases). The CDR3 has 15 amino acids. CDR1 and CDR2 from the germline V gene are LNHNV and YYDKDF (reference sequence). Trimming stripped 0 bases from V and 9 bases from J, with 15 bases between. CDR3 in amino acids: CATSRDRGPSRPQHF. The CDR3 DNA sequence: TGTGCCACCAGCAGAGACAGGGGCCCCAGTCGGCCCCAGCATTTT. The whole variable domain, filled in from reference TRBV15 and TRBJ1-5, reads DAMVIQNPRYQVTQFGKPVTLSCSQTLNHNVMYWYQQKSSQAPKLLFHYYDKDFNNEADTPDNFQSRRPNTSFCFLDIRSPGLGDTAMYLCATSRDRGPSRPQHFGDGTRLSIL.

The V and J genes are TRBV7-2 and TRBJ2-7; D may correspond to TRBD1 or TRBD2 (6 bases each). The CDR3 consists of 14 residues. CDR1 is SGHTA and CDR2 is FQGNSA in the germline V gene. V lost 6 bases to trimming and J lost 3 bases, with 15 bases between them. The CDR3 coding sequence is TGTGCCAGCAGGATAGGGGGGAGTGGCTACGAGCAGTACTTC. Translating it yields CASRIGGSGYEQYF.

The gene calls are TRBV10-2 and TRBJ2-7, with D possibly being TRBD2 (5 bases). V was trimmed by 6 bases and J by 2 bases, leaving 17 bases between them. The CDR3 runs to 15 residues. CDR1 WSHSY and CDR2 SAAADI come from the germline V gene. The CDR3 sequence is CASSGVAHLTYEQYF. CDR3 DNA sequence: TGCGCCAGCAGCGGGGTGGCCCATCTTACCTACGAGCAGTACTTC.

The rearrangement uses TRBV19 and TRBJ2-2; 9 nucleotides match TRBD2. Per the germline V gene, CDR1 is LNHDA and CDR2 is SQIVND (reference sequence). Germline trimming cut 6 bases from V and 6 bases from J; bases unmatched to any gene: 14. The CDR3 sequence is 17 residues long. The CDR3 nucleotides read TGTGCCAGTAGGGGACACAAACTAGCGGGCCAGTCCGGGGAGCTGTTTTTT. It yields the protein CASRGHKLAGQSGELFF.

The gene calls are TRBV7-9 and TRBJ1-4; D is possibly TRBD1 (5 bases). V was clipped by 0 bases and J by 0 bases, with 11 bases between them. Germline V gene lookup returns CDR1 SEHNR and CDR2 FQNEAQ (reference sequence). The length of the CDR3 is 17 residues. CDR3 region: CASSLAGRGATNEKLFF. The CDR3, as DNA: TGTGCCAGCAGCTTAGCGGGACGGGGCGCAACTAATGAAAAACTGTTTTTT. The full variable domain, rest sourced from reference TRBV7-9 and TRBJ1-4, is DTGVSQNPRHKITKRGQNVTFRCDPISEHNRLYWYRQTLGQGPEFLTYFQNEAQLEKSRLLSDRFSAERPKGSFSTLEIQRTEQGDSAMYLCASSLAGRGATNEKLFFGSGTQLSVL.

The rearrangement uses TRBV24-1 and TRBJ2-1, with TRBD2 identical over 10 bases. The CDR3 has 15 amino acids. Germline V gene data show CDR1 as KGHDR and CDR2 as SFDVKD. The junction had 2 bases not matched to a gene; V was cut back by 2 bases and J by 5 bases. CDR3 amino acids: CATSDWTSGDNEQFF. The CDR3 coding sequence is TGTGCCACCAGTGATTGGACTAGCGGTGACAATGAGCAGTTCTTC.

The rearrangement uses TRBV5-1 and TRBJ2-7; possibly TRBD2 for D (6 bases). The V gene lost 0 bases and the J gene lost 2 bases, with 12 bases spanning the gap. Germline V gene sequence: CDR1 SGHRS, CDR2 YFSETQ. The CDR3 totals 15 residues. The CDR3 spells CASSLALAYTYEQYF. The DNA of the CDR3 is TGCGCCAGCAGCTTGGCCCTAGCGTATACCTACGAGCAGTACTTC.